The 5 T cell receptor beta chains listed next were all sequenced from one sample in a study of blood T cell repertoires in COVID-19. Profiling relied on immunoSEQ multiplex PCR, and the TCRdb table lists in-frame clones only, not all of them. The table has roughly 520,000 clones, over 75% seen once. The sample taken for sequencing was PBMCs or T cells enriched from blood (not recorded which). These TCRs come from a woman in her forties who had recovered from COVID-19.

This chain connects TRBV6-2 or TRBV6-3 to TRBJ2-7; D is unresolved. The CDR3 length is 13 residues. The germline V gene encodes CDR1 MNHEY and CDR2 SVGEGT. V was trimmed by 2 bases and J by 3 bases, leaving 8 bases between them. The CDR3 DNA follows: TGTGCCAGCAGTTACGGCCTCCACTACGAGCAGTACTTC. Encoded protein: CASSYGLHYEQYF.

This clone was counted a single time. The chain employs TRBV9 and TRBJ1-2; D might be TRBD1 (5 bases). Germline V gives CDR1 SGDLS, CDR2 YYNGEE. V was clipped by 4 bases and J by 3 bases, with 10 bases between them. CDR3 length: 13 amino acids. CDR3 residues: CASSSWGDYGYTF. CDR3 nucleotide sequence: TGTGCCAGCAGCTCATGGGGGGACTATGGCTACACCTTC.

This clone was recorded once. The rearrangement joins TRBV5-6 to TRBJ1-1; D is unresolved. The length of the CDR3 is 16 residues. V shed 4 bases and J shed 0 bases, with 16 bases lying between them. Germline assignment: CDR1 SGHDT and CDR2 YYEEEE. CDR3 DNA sequence: TGTGCCAGCAGCGGGGATGGCGGACTTGTGAACACTGAAGCTTTCTTT. Amino acid sequence: CASSGDGGLVNTEAFF.

The chain carries TRBV25-1 and TRBJ1-4; no reliable D call. Trimming shortened V by 5 bases and J by 3 bases, and 10 bases separated the two germline ends. CDR3 length equals 14 residues. Germline V CDR1 and CDR2: MGHDK, SYGVNS. CDR3 protein: CASSNSQSNEKLFF. For the CDR3, the DNA is TGTGCCAGCAGTAACAGCCAATCTAATGAAAAACTGTTTTTT.

The chain joins TRBV3-1 (or the pseudogene TRBV3-2) to TRBJ2-5; 8 bases align to TRBD1. The length of the CDR3 is 13 residues. V gave up 3 bases and J gave up 7 bases; unmatched junction bases: 4. Germline V lookup: CDR1 LGHDT, CDR2 YNNKEL (reference sequence). CDR3: CASSQDRERTQYF. The CDR3 nucleotides are TGTGCCAGCAGCCAGGACAGGGAACGGACCCAGTACTTC.